This is a list of T cell receptor beta chains from one sample in a study of identical twins. TCRdb reprocessed the 5' RACE reads via MiXCR and lists one record per CDR3 protein. The data hold 400,000 to 500,000 distinct CDR3 sequences, with roughly 20% observed a single time. Sequenced input: naive T cells sorted from blood. Receptor source: a man between 50 and 59 years old in good health. CDR3s include the opening cysteine and the closing phenylalanine or tryptophan. The D gene is left open where the match is weak. Where a row states a size, it is once, few, many or the class of an expanded clone; other rows omit it.

clone size: few; J gene: TRBJ2-7; D gene: TRBD1; V gene: TRBV9; CDR3 protein: CASSVGQGAVEQYF; CDR3 DNA: TGTGCCAGCAGCGTAGGACAGGGGGCAGTCGAGCAGTACTTC
clone size: few; J gene: TRBJ1-3; D gene: NA; V gene: TRBV5-5; CDR3 protein: CASSRYSGADSGNTIYF; CDR3 DNA: TGTGCCAGCAGCCGATATAGTGGGGCGGACTCTGGAAACACCATATATTTT
clone size: many; J gene: TRBJ2-5; D gene: TRBD2; V gene: TRBV7-2; CDR3 protein: CASSLGGRGGAQETQYF; CDR3 DNA: TGTGCCAGCAGCTTAGGGGGTCGCGGGGGGGCCCAGGAGACCCAGTACTTC
clone size: NA; J gene: TRBJ1-2; D gene: NA; V gene: TRBV29-1; CDR3 protein: CSVGVYENYGYTF; CDR3 DNA: TGCAGCGTTGGCGTCTATGAGAACTATGGCTACACCTTC
clone size: many; J gene: TRBJ2-3; D gene: NA; V gene: TRBV7-9; CDR3 protein: CASSLIGESTDTQYF; CDR3 DNA: TGTGCCAGCAGCTTAATCGGGGAGAGCACAGATACGCAGTATTTT
clone size: few; J gene: TRBJ2-7; D gene: TRBD2; V gene: TRBV15; CDR3 protein: CATSREARGAYEQYF; CDR3 DNA: TGTGCCACCAGCAGAGAGGCTCGGGGGGCCTACGAGCAGTACTTC
clone size: once; J gene: TRBJ2-1; D gene: TRBD2; V gene: TRBV2; CDR3 protein: CASSGSGGQYNEQFF; CDR3 DNA: TGTGCCAGCAGTGGGAGCGGGGGGCAGTACAATGAGCAGTTCTTC
clone size: NA; J gene: TRBJ2-3; D gene: TRBD2; V gene: TRBV9; CDR3 protein: CASSASRTSGSTDTQYF; CDR3 DNA: TGTGCCAGCAGCGCCTCGAGGACTAGCGGGAGTACAGATACGCAGTATTTT
clone size: NA; J gene: TRBJ1-5; D gene: NA; V gene: TRBV18; CDR3 protein: CASSPNGQFNQPQHF; CDR3 DNA: TGTGCCAGCTCACCAAACGGACAGTTCAATCAGCCCCAGCATTTT
clone size: NA; J gene: TRBJ1-5; D gene: NA; V gene: TRBV7-2; CDR3 protein: CASSLDAGINQPQHF; CDR3 DNA: TGTGCCAGCAGCTTAGATGCAGGGATCAATCAGCCCCAGCATTTT
clone size: NA; J gene: TRBJ2-3; D gene: NA; V gene: TRBV19; CDR3 protein: CASSPPDIDTQYF; CDR3 DNA: TGTGCCAGTAGTCCGCCGGATATTGATACGCAGTATTTT
clone size: many; J gene: TRBJ2-3; D gene: TRBD2; V gene: TRBV4-3; CDR3 protein: CASSQDQRGTQYF; CDR3 DNA: TGCGCCAGCAGCCAAGATCAGCGGGGTACGCAGTATTTT
clone size: NA; J gene: TRBJ1-3; D gene: NA; V gene: TRBV12-3/TRBV12-4; CDR3 protein: CASSPSPGNTIYF; CDR3 DNA: TGTGCCAGCAGCCCCTCTCCCGGAAACACCATATATTTT
clone size: NA; J gene: TRBJ2-1; D gene: NA; V gene: TRBV7-9; CDR3 protein: CASSSRDLYNEQFF; CDR3 DNA: TGTGCCAGCAGCTCCCGGGACTTATACAATGAGCAGTTCTTC
clone size: NA; J gene: TRBJ2-2; D gene: NA; V gene: TRBV7-3; CDR3 protein: CASSMSGSPGGELFF; CDR3 DNA: TGTGCCAGCAGCATGTCCGGCAGCCCGGGGGGGGAGCTGTTTTTT
clone size: few; J gene: TRBJ2-1; D gene: TRBD2; V gene: TRBV20-1; CDR3 protein: CSARDGVAGGNEQFF; CDR3 DNA: TGCAGTGCTAGAGATGGAGTAGCGGGGGGGAATGAGCAGTTCTTC
clone size: NA; J gene: TRBJ2-7; D gene: TRBD1; V gene: TRBV5-1; CDR3 protein: CASSLGAVRGHEQYF; CDR3 DNA: TGCGCCAGCAGCTTGGGCGCGGTCAGGGGGCACGAGCAGTACTTC
clone size: NA; J gene: TRBJ2-3; D gene: TRBD2; V gene: TRBV3-1; CDR3 protein: CASSQTGTSGKYTDTQYF; CDR3 DNA: TGTGCCAGCAGCCAGACCGGGACTAGCGGGAAATACACAGATACGCAGTATTTT
clone size: many; J gene: TRBJ2-7; D gene: NA; V gene: TRBV7-9; CDR3 protein: CASSLPGHEQYF; CDR3 DNA: TGTGCCAGCAGCTTACCTGGCCACGAGCAGTACTTC
clone size: many; J gene: TRBJ2-7; D gene: NA; V gene: TRBV29-1; CDR3 protein: CSVEDRSEPYEQYF; CDR3 DNA: TGCAGCGTTGAAGATCGCAGCGAACCCTACGAGCAGTACTTC
clone size: few; J gene: TRBJ2-5; D gene: NA; V gene: TRBV2; CDR3 protein: CASSGGKQETQYF; CDR3 DNA: TGTGCCAGCAGTGGAGGAAAACAAGAGACCCAGTACTTC